Each of the 8 T cell receptor beta chains below was sequenced from the same sample in a study of cytomegalovirus exposure and HLA in healthy donors. Primers included in the PCR were 60 Vbeta and 13 Jbeta primers. Some clones are missing from TCRdb's copy, which holds only in-frame ones; the method was immunoSEQ multiplex PCR. The data show around 250,000 clones, with around nine tenths seen just once and about 1.8% held by the top ten. Input material: PBMCs. Receptors originate from a girl aged 2 to 10 in good health and CMV-seronegative.

The rearrangement links TRBV13 to TRBJ2-3; TRBD2 might be the D (7 bases). Germline V gives CDR1 PRHDT, CDR2 FYEKMQ (reference sequence). V dropped 4 bases and J dropped 4 bases, with 18 bases sitting between them. The length of the CDR3 is 16 residues. The CDR3 DNA is TGTGCCAGCAGCTACTCAGGGGACTATCAGGCAGATACGCAGTATTTT. It codes for CASSYSGDYQADTQYF.

The chain employs TRBV5-1 and TRBJ1-3; 7 bases line up with TRBD1. The CDR3 totals 16 residues. After removal of 0 bases from V and 0 bases from J, the junction contained 3 bases not matched to a gene. Germline V CDR1 and CDR2: SGHRS, YFSETQ. DNA for the CDR3: TGCGCCAGCAGCTTGGGGGCAGGGGGCTCTGGAAACACCATATATTTT. Residues: CASSLGAGGSGNTIYF. Drawing the rest from reference TRBV5-1 and TRBJ1-3, the complete variable domain is KAGVTQTPRYLIKTRGQQVTLSCSPISGHRSVSWYQQTPGQGLQFLFEYFSETQRNKGNFPGRFSGRQFSNSRSEMNVSTLELGDSALYLCASSLGAGGSGNTIYFGEGSWLTVV.

The V and J genes are TRBV5-1 and TRBJ2-7, with D possibly TRBD1 on 5 matching bases. The CDR3 has 14 amino acids. Germline CDR1 and CDR2: SGHRS and YFSETQ. The germline V and J ends were trimmed by 7 bases and 1 base, with 15 bases remaining between them. The CDR3 DNA is TGCGCCAGCCGATTCGCACAGGATTCCTACGAGCAGTACTTC. Protein product: CASRFAQDSYEQYF.

The CDR3 region has the DNA TGTGCCAGCAGCTTAGATCCCGCTAGCGGACCCCCTCCCCAGTACTTC. Translated, it gives CASSLDPASGPPPQYF. This chain links TRBV7-9 with TRBJ2-5, with TRBD2 matching 7 bases. CDR3 length: 16 amino acids. V lost 1 base to trimming and J lost 9 bases; unmatched junction nucleotides: 14. The V gene's germline CDR1 is SEHNR and CDR2 FQNEAQ (reference sequence). Supplemented by reference TRBV7-9 and TRBJ2-5, the full variable domain reads DTGVSQNPRHKITKRGQNVTFRCDPISEHNRLYWYRQTLGQGPEFLTYFQNEAQLEKSRLLSDRFSAERPKGSFSTLEIQRTEQGDSAMYLCASSLDPASGPPPQYFGPGTRLLVL.

As for this clone: Mismatch with germline at one junction end may stem from a read error. This sequence joins TRBV7-9 and TRBJ1-1; D gene ambiguous. The CDR3 runs to 12 residues. From germline, CDR1 is SEHNR and CDR2 FQNEAQ (reference sequence). The CDR3 protein is CSSSLEALRAFF. In DNA form, the CDR3 reads TGTTCCAGCAGCTTAGAAGCGTTGAGGGCTTTCTTT. The full variable domain, its missing parts supplied by reference TRBV7-9 and TRBJ1-1, is DTGVSQNPRHKITKRGQNVTFRCDPISEHNRLYWYRQTLGQGPEFLTYFQNEAQLEKSRLLSDRFSAERPKGSFSTLEIQRTEQGDSAMYLCSSSLEALRAFFGQGTRLTVV.

This clone was observed once. The rearrangement links TRBV27 to TRBJ2-7; D perhaps matches TRBD1 (6 bases). In germline, CDR1 is MNHEY, CDR2 SMNVEV (reference sequence). Trimming cost V 6 bases and J 3 bases, with 9 bases left between them. The CDR3 extends over 12 amino acids. CDR3 loop: CASSPQGYEQYF. CDR3 DNA sequence: TGTGCCAGCAGCCCACAGGGCTACGAGCAGTACTTC.

This clone came up once. The chain recombines TRBV27 with TRBJ1-2; tentative D call: TRBD1 (6 bases). The V gene lost 3 bases and the J gene lost 0 bases, with 14 bases spanning the gap. Germline V lookup: CDR1 MNHEY, CDR2 SMNVEV (reference sequence). This CDR3 comprises 16 residues. This CDR3 reads CASSFYRDGANYGYTF. CDR3 DNA: TGTGCCAGCAGTTTCTACAGGGATGGAGCTAACTATGGCTACACCTTC.

The chain couples TRBV18 to TRBJ1-3, with 9 bases aligning to TRBD1. With V trimmed by 3 bases and J by 5 bases, 5 bases remained unmatched. This CDR3 has 15 amino acids. Germline V gene lookup returns CDR1 KGHSH and CDR2 LQKENI. CDR3 region: CASSPWTGDRNTIYF. CDR3 bases: TGTGCCAGCTCACCCTGGACAGGGGATCGAAACACCATATATTTT. The complete variable domain, with remaining parts taken from reference TRBV18 and TRBJ1-3, reads NAGVMQNPRHLVRRRGQEARLRCSPMKGHSHVYWYRQLPEEGLKFMVYLQKENIIDESGMPKERFSAEFPKEGPSILRIQQVVRGDSAAYFCASSPWTGDRNTIYFGEGSWLTVV.